This T cell receptor beta chain was captured by sequencing in a study of T cell responses to AZD1222 COVID-19 vaccine. Study results and caveats: The peak T cell response came first, and repertoires were sampled only after it. With two AZD1222 doses given, Spike-specific TCR breadth and depth both rose. A reported finding is that nearly half of spike-specific TCRs target unmutated variant regions. Seropositive AZD1222 recipients at baseline numbered only 6 or 7.

This CDR3 is built from 18 residues. Germline values: CDR1 SGDLS, CDR2 YYNGEE. V gave up 5 bases and J gave up 3 bases, with 24 bases separating them. This clone occurred once. Its antigen is still unknown. This table comes from immunoSEQ multiplex PCR, and its TCRdb copy is limited to in-frame clones, with some not included. Of about 150,000 clones listed, about 90% are singletons. This clonotype was obtained from an adult in good health. Sequenced material: peripheral blood, taken on day 0 of AZD1222 vaccination. This rearrangement joins TRBV9 to TRBJ1-3; possible D gene TRBD1, 5 bases. CDR3 bases: TGTGCCAGCAGTCCAGGTCCGGGACGGGAGATAGATGGAAACACCATATATTTT. Encoded protein: CASSPGPGREIDGNTIYF.